The following is a T cell receptor (beta chain) sequence with its context. Its antigen is as yet unknown. The sample comes from a study of T cell clones after liver transplantation. Study results and limitations: The donor-reactive repertoire was only partly measurable in two subjects, lacking donor cells.

Measured with immunoSEQ multiplex PCR; TCRdb has only the in-frame clones, and not every one. The sample has more than 100,000 clones, 84% seen once; the top ten hold around 3%. This clonotype originated in a human patient who received a liver transplant. Some T cells may be the graft donor's. Sequenced here: CD4+ T cells from blood, sampled roughly 50 months after liver transplant.

In DNA, the CDR3 is TGTGCCAGCAGCCGGGACAGGGCCATCGAGCAGTACTTC. The encoded protein is CASSRDRAIEQYF. This sequence joins TRBV11-2 and TRBJ2-5, with 9 bases aligning to TRBD1. The DNA end favors TRBJ2-7, so the J call may be wrong. CDR3 length: 13 amino acids. CDR1 SGHAT and CDR2 FQNNGV come from the germline V gene.